This TCR beta chain was identified during a study of CD8 T cell repertoires and HIV-1 epitope variants (dated by TCRdb to about 2020). Regarding the research as a whole: Twenty-five peptides representing autologous and known Gag and Nef epitope variants were each used to stimulate T cells in separate culture wells. A total of some 83 T cell cultures were run, with each culture condition done in triplicate except for one peptide, which was done in duplicate. Cultures ran for 10 days in IMDM with gentamicin, with half-media changes on days 3 and 7 adding IL-2, IL-7 and IL-15. T cells were enriched using the EasySep Human T Cell Enrichment Kit and were co-cultured with equal numbers of autologous T cell-negative cells serving as antigen-presenting cells. Control conditions included a CMV, EBV and flu peptide pool, the Ebola AY9 epitope as negative control, and a no-peptide well. A 1M T cell aliquot was kept as an uncultured baseline condition, separate from the roughly 80 T cell cultures. The epitopes tested covered three Gag epitope families plus Nef HW9 and YT9. Points the paper makes about the study in general: Five or six clonotypes recognized the Nef KF9 family and one the HW9 family, with no responses to the TAALDMSHF plasma variant. The assay could identify only TCR beta chains and pointed to proliferation in response to antigen, not to T cell function or cytokine profile. Of the nine antigen-specific TCR beta clonotypes identified, roughly six appeared cross-reactive for autologous or known escape epitope variants.

V lost 9 bases and J lost 3 bases; the stretch between them is 9 bases long. The CDR3 numbers 11 residues from cysteine through phenylalanine. CDR3 DNA only is kept here, 33 bases in frame from base 1. CDR1 and CDR2, per the germline V gene (reference sequence), are LNHDA and SQIVND. Regarding this clone: Which antigen it targets is not known. One base away there is no much larger clone; base qualities are not given.

The immunoSEQ platform was used to sequence TCR beta CDR3 regions at survey depth. The QIAamp DNA micro kit was used to extract genomic DNA from every cultured and uncultured CD8+ T cell population. The paper's processing steps were these. Samples with under 5,000 productive reads were excluded, and this exclusion removed about 6.5% of the roughly 80 HIV peptide-stimulated cultures. A MANAFEST web app trimmed sequences to CDR3 and removed nonproductive sequences, CDR3s under 5 amino acids, and those not starting C or ending F/W. Antigen-specific clonotypes had to expand in at least 2 of 3 replicates versus no-peptide control at FDR 0.01, only within one epitope family. Specific clonotypes also needed at least fivefold higher frequency than in wells stimulated with peptides from other epitope families. Here the immuneACCESS table is served through TCRdb, limited to in-frame sequences with V and J called. Missing clones are a known gap in these copies; in checked studies unresolved V genes cover under half, and the rest lacks a known reason. The V and J calls and clone size were taken over from that table, and D and trimming were inferred from the DNA. Across this sample there are about 5,900 clones, with 60% to 80% seen only once. The ten largest account for approximately 42% of the sample.

The EasySep Human CD8+ T Cell Enrichment Kit was used on day 10 to isolate CD8+ T cells from every culture. The sequence joins TRBV19 to TRBJ2-7; TRBD1 is perhaps the D gene, given 6 matching bases. The sequenced sample consisted of cultured CD8+ T cells derived from PBMCs. The TCR originated in a male donor with HIV. CDR3 region: CASGTSYEQYF. The DNA is TGTGCCAGCGGGACAAGCTACGAGCAGTACTTC.